The clone carrying this TCR beta chain was seen repeatedly, ten times or more. With TRAV- and TRBV-specific primers, first-strand cDNA was made, covering the alpha and beta chains. TCR amplification ran 15 to 25 PCR cycles using constant-region and V-primer adapter primers. A single record per CDR3 protein comes from TCRdb applying MiXCR to the reads. The table records tens of thousands of distinct CDR3 sequences, about 28% of them present only once. Deletions cut 3 bases from V and 5 bases from J, with 10 bases between. The germline V gene has CDR1 LNHDA and CDR2 SQIVND (reference sequence). The CDR3 covers 14 residues. The data are from a study of low-dose radiotherapy and immunotherapy resistance in tumors. Across the whole study: Administration of intravenous cyclophosphamide at 200 mg/m2 took place every two weeks, one day before radiation and immunotherapy.

The time point is: before trial treatment. Donors, who were enrolled in a single-arm phase I dose-escalation trial, received nivolumab, ipilimumab, aspirin, low-dose cyclophosphamide and low-dose radiotherapy. This material consisted of PBMCs, taken before treatment. The chain couples TRBV19 to TRBJ2-2; D unresolved. The TCR comes from a male donor with gallbladder cancer. The CDR3 here is CASSIHLRTGELFF. CDR3 coding DNA: TGTGCCAGTAGTATTCACCTCCGGACCGGGGAGCTGTTTTTT.